Presented here are 2 T cell receptor beta chains from one specimen sequenced in a study of blood T cell repertoires in COVID-19. The assay was immunoSEQ multiplex PCR, and TCRdb's table has in-frame clones only and misses some. Altogether over 200,000 clones are present, approximately 88% being singletons, with the ten largest covering roughly 3.7%. Sequencing was carried out using PBMCs or T cells enriched from blood (not recorded which). The receptors originated from a woman aged 25 to 45 who had been exposed to COVID-19.

The gene calls are TRBV15 and TRBJ1-2; D not resolved. Germline CDR1 LNHNV, CDR2 YYDKDF (reference sequence). The CDR3 is 13 residues long. V gave up 1 base and J gave up 7 bases, with 10 bases separating them. CDR3 nucleotides: TGTGCCACCAGCAGAGTGGGCATCTCTGGCTACACCTTC. Translated: CATSRVGISGYTF.

The CDR3 region has the DNA TGTGCCAGCAGGGCCCAGGACAGTCCAGCAGCTTTCTTT. It specifies CASRAQDSPAAFF. The chain joins TRBV7-9 to TRBJ1-1; TRBD1 might be the D (6 bases). Germline V lookup: CDR1 SEHNR, CDR2 FQNEAQ (reference sequence). This CDR3 is 13 amino acids long. V was clipped by 6 bases and J by 10 bases, with 18 bases between them.